This T cell receptor (beta chain) is drawn from a study of CXCR3-negative and CXCR3-positive naive CD8 T cells. Study-wide results and limits: TRBV-TRBJ usage was similar across naive CXCR3 subsets but distinct in memory cells.

The method, 5' RACE with UMI labels, was used to prepare the TRB cDNA libraries. From the 5' RACE reads, TCRdb lists one entry per CDR3 protein and no DNA. This table holds roughly 40,000 distinct CDR3 sequences. CDR3 size: 13 residues. Germline V CDR1 and CDR2: SGHTA, FQGNSA. Worth noting for this clonotype: No antigen is known for it.

The genes are TRBV7-2 and TRBJ2-1; with no DNA, the TCRdb D assignment of TRBD1 cannot be verified. Sequencing input: memory CD8+ T cells from blood. The sequence was obtained from a human donor in good health. Some clones in this sample may be carry-over from other donors' samples. CDR3 protein: CASSFLPGNEQFF.